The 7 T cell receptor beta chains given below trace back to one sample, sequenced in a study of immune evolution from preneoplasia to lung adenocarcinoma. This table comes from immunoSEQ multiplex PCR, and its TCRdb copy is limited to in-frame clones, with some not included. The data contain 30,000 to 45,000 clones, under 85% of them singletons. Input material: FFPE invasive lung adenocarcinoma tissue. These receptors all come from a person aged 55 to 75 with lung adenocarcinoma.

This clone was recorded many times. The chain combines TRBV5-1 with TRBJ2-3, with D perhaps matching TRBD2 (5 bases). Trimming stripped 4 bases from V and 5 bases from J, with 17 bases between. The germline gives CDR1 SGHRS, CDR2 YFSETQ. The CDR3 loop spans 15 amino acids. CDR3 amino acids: CASSALLGEGDTQYF. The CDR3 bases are TGCGCCAGCAGCGCACTACTAGGCGAGGGAGATACGCAGTATTTT.

The CDR3: CASSLRPVGRDNQPQHF. The CDR3 DNA follows: TGTGCCAGCAGCTTACGTCCGGTGGGTCGGGACAATCAGCCCCAGCATTTT. This sequence joins TRBV7-8 and TRBJ1-5; D not resolved. Trimming removed 2 bases from V and 3 bases from J, with 17 bases in between. The CDR3 has 17 amino acids. Germline CDR1 reads SGHVS; CDR2 reads FQNEAQ.

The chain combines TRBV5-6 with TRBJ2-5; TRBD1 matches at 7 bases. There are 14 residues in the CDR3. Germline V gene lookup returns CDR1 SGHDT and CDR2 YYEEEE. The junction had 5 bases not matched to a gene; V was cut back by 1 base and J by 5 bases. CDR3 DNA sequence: TGTGCCAGCAGCTTGAAGGGGGCAGGGGAGACCCAGTACTTC. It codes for CASSLKGAGETQYF.

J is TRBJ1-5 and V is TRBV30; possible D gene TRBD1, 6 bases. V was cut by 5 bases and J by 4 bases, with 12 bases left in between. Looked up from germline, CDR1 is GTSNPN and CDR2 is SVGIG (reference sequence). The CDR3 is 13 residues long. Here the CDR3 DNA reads TGTGCCTGGGGCCGGGACATAAATCAGCCCCAGCATTTT. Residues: CAWGRDINQPQHF.

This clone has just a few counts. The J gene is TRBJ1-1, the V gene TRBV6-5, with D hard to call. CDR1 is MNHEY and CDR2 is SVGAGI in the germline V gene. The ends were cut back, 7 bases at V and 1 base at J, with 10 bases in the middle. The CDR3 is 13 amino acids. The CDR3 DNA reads TGTGCCAGCAAGATTGACACGAACACTGAAGCTTTCTTT. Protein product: CASKIDTNTEAFF.

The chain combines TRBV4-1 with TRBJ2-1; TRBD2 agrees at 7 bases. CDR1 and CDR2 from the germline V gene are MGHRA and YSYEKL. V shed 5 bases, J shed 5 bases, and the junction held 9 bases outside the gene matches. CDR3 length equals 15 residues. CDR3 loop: CASSWEGTADNEQFF. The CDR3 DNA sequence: TGCGCCAGCAGCTGGGAGGGGACCGCCGACAATGAGCAGTTCTTC.

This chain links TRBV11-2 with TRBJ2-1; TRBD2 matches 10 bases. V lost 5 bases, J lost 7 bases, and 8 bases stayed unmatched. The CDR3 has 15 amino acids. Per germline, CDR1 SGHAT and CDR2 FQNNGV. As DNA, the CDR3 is TGTGCCAGCAGCACTACTAGCGGGACTATTAATGAGCAGTTCTTC. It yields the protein CASSTTSGTINEQFF.